These T cell receptor beta chains were read from a single sample in a study of blood T cell repertoires in COVID-19. The protocol was immunoSEQ multiplex PCR, while the TCRdb copy is restricted to in-frame clones and leaves out a portion. The sample shows tens of thousands of clones, about 91% of them seen only once. Sequencing was carried out using peripheral blood. These receptors were taken from a man in his forties or fifties with active COVID-19. Each CDR3 is given with its conserved first and last residue. Each record gives: CDR3 protein, CDR3 DNA, clone size, D gene, V gene, J gene. D genes are given only for firm matches. Not every row has a clone size; where given, it reads once, few, many or a size class.

CASSLIAGGFNEQFF,TGTGCCAGCAGCTTAATAGCGGGAGGATTCAATGAGCAGTTCTTC,.,TRBD2,TRBV7-2,TRBJ2-1
CASSPGQGAHEQYF,TGTGCCAGCAGCCCGGGACAGGGGGCCCACGAGCAGTACTTC,few,TRBD1,TRBV27,TRBJ2-7
CASSLIKVTGKLFF,TGTGCCAGCAGCTTGATAAAGGTTACGGGAAAACTGTTTTTT,.,.,TRBV5-6,TRBJ1-4
CASQGTGELFF,TGTGCCAGCCAGGGTACCGGGGAGCTGTTTTTT,.,.,TRBV28,TRBJ2-2
CASRNRVPYEQYF,TGTGCCAGCAGAAACAGGGTGCCCTACGAGCAGTACTTC,.,.,TRBV28,TRBJ2-7
CASLGQARNTIYF,TGTGCCAGCTTGGGACAGGCAAGAAACACCATATATTTT,.,TRBD1,TRBV6-5,TRBJ1-3
CASSFLGVVNTEAFF,TGTGCCAGCAGCTTCCTCGGGGTCGTGAACACTGAAGCTTTCTTT,once,.,TRBV7-2,TRBJ1-1
CAWRGDRDNQPQHF,TGTGCCTGGAGGGGCGACAGGGACAATCAGCCCCAGCATTTT,.,TRBD1,TRBV30,TRBJ1-5
CAWSRTGQGAREKLFF,TGTGCCTGGAGTCGTACCGGACAGGGGGCGCGTGAAAAACTGTTTTTT,.,TRBD1,TRBV30,TRBJ1-4
CASSLEGDSYEQYF,TGCGCCAGCAGCTTGGAAGGGGACTCCTACGAGCAGTACTTC,.,.,TRBV5-1,TRBJ2-7
CASSFPLLRDTNTGELFF,TGTGCCAGCAGCTTTCCCTTGTTACGGGACACTAACACCGGGGAGCTGTTTTTT,.,.,TRBV7-9,TRBJ2-2
CASSDRGRGTDTQYF,TGTGCCAGCAGCGACAGGGGGCGCGGGACAGATACGCAGTATTTT,.,TRBD1,TRBV11-3,TRBJ2-3
CASAYGLGKETQYF,TGTGCCAGTGCCTATGGACTAGGTAAAGAGACCCAGTACTTC,.,TRBD2,TRBV11-1,TRBJ2-5
CASSLGAGRLTDTQYF,TGCGCCAGCAGCCTGGGCGCGGGAAGACTTACAGATACGCAGTATTTT,.,.,TRBV4-1,TRBJ2-3
CASKGDVDHTIYF,TGTGCCAGTAAGGGGGACGTCGACCACACCATATATTTT,.,.,TRBV19,TRBJ1-3
CASYTSGSHEQYF,TGTGCCAGCTACACTAGCGGGAGCCACGAGCAGTACTTC,.,TRBD2,TRBV6-5,TRBJ2-7
CASITWQGNGYTF,TGTGCCAGCATTACGTGGCAGGGAAATGGCTACACCTTC,.,.,TRBV6-5,TRBJ1-2
CASSQAGTSSYEQYF,TGTGCCAGCAGCCAGGCCGGGACTAGCTCCTACGAGCAGTACTTC,.,TRBD2,TRBV14,TRBJ2-7
CASSQGGLEYNEQFF,TGCGCCAGCAGCCAAGGCGGCTTAGAATACAATGAGCAGTTCTTC,.,.,TRBV4-1,TRBJ2-1